This T cell receptor beta chain was identified in a study of blood T cell repertoires in COVID-19 (dated by TCRdb to about 2020). With regard to the full study: Samples covering the acute and convalescent phases of COVID-19 were provided by collaborators in the United States, Italy and Spain. The dataset comprised deeply sampled blood TCRbeta repertoires from subjects exposed to, actively infected with, or recovered from COVID-19. Where available, HLA class I and class II types were obtained from metadata supplied by the sample provider rather than from assay-based typing. A de-identified subject ID, COVID-19 status, age in years and sex were almost always included in the sample metadata. The prospective study material was composed of cDNA or gDNA derived from T cells, B-cell-depleted T cells, or PBMCs. The repertoires were released in a freely available public database intended as a resource for research on the immune response to SARS-CoV-2. Samples came from the ongoing ImmuneRACE study (first 160 participants) plus 1,254 subjects from 6 global collaborators. General conclusions and limits of the study: How much clinical and demographic metadata was included differed by source and by participant, and the metadata was provided uncurated.

Trimming costs V 0 bases and J 6 bases, and their ends lie 5 bases apart. CDR1 and CDR2 are read off the germline V gene as LGHNA and YNFKEQ. From the cysteine up to the phenylalanine, the CDR3 has a length of 13 residues. Only the CDR3 portion is preserved as DNA: 39 bases, with reading frame beginning at the first base. Each collaborating institution followed its own protocols to collect whole blood in K2EDTA tubes. For TCRbeta analysis, collaborators shipped samples in one of three forms: frozen whole blood, isolated PBMCs, or DNA extracted from either of those sample types. This clone was counted between two and nine times. Its antigen remains unidentified. Nothing much larger sits one base from this clone, and base qualities are not available. TCRbeta CDR3 regions were amplified from genomic DNA by means of the immunoSEQ Assay, a bias-controlled multiplex PCR. The study's own analysis went as follows. The number of nucleated cells in each sample was estimated by amplification of reference gene primers within the assay. Sequence reads were collapsed and filtered to measure the absolute abundance of every unique TCRbeta CDR3 rearrangement. For each sample, productive Simpson clonality was calculated as the square root of Simpson's diversity index across productive rearrangements. TCRdb re-hosts the immuneACCESS table, in-frame sequences only. Its copies lack some clones; in the studies checked, an unresolved V gene accounts for under half of them, and the cause for the rest is not known. That table furnishes V, J and clone size, whereas the DNA furnished D and trimming. The sample yields tens of thousands of clones; 80% to 85% were counted once. 5.9% of the sample rests with the top ten.

What was sequenced was peripheral blood. This chain joins TRBV4-2 to TRBJ2-2; no confident D gene assignment can be made. The source of this sequence is a human donor in a cohort sampled during active or convalescent COVID-19. The nucleotide sequence is given as TGTGCCAGCAGCCAAGACTATTCCGGGGAGCTGTTTTTT. Its protein is CASSQDYSGELFF.